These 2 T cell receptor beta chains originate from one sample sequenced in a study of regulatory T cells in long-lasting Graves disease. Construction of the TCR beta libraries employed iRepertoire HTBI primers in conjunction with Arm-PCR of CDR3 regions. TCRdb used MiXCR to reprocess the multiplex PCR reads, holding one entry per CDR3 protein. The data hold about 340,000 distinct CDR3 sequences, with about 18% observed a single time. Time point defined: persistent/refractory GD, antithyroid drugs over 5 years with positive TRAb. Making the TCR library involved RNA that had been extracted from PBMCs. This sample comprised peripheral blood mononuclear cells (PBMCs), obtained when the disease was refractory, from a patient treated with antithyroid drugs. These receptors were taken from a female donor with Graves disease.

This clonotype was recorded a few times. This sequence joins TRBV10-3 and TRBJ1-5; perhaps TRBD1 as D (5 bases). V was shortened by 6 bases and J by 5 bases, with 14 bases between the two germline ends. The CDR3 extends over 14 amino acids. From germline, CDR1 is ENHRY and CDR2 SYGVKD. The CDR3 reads CAISAWGSDQPQHF. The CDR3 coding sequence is TGTGCCATCAGCGCTTGGGGGTCCGATCAGCCCCAGCATTTT.

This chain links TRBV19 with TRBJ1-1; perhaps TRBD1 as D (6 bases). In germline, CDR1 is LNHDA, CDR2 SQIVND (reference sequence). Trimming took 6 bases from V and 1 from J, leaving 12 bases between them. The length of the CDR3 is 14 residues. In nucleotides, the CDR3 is TGTGCCAGTAGGGCCGGGACACCGAACACTGAAGCTTTCTTT. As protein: CASRAGTPNTEAFF.